This TCR beta chain came from a study of regulatory T cells in long-lasting Graves disease. Notes on the study in general: Whereas new patients shared 800 to 1,000 public clonotypes, persistent patients shared more, at 2,500 to 3,500.

The CDR3 has 15 amino acids. Germline V CDR1 and CDR2: GTSNPN, SVGIG (reference sequence). J gave up 6 bases and V 2 bases, and 8 bases lay outside the gene matches. Construction of TCR beta libraries relied on iRepertoire HTBI primers and on Arm-PCR targeting CDR3 regions. TCRdb processed the multiplex PCR reads anew with MiXCR; each CDR3 protein has one entry. Of hundreds of thousands of distinct CDR3 sequences detected, roughly 20% appear once; the ten largest clones hold 7.8%. Specified time point: persistent/refractory GD, antithyroid drugs over 5 years with positive TRAb. The TCR library was made from RNA that had been extracted from PBMCs in TRIzol. As regards this clonotype: Its antigen remains unknown.

The source is a female donor with Graves disease. The sequences come from peripheral blood mononuclear cells (PBMCs), collected when the disease was refractory, from a patient treated with antithyroid drugs. V usage is TRBV30 and J usage is TRBJ1-5; 9 positions agree with TRBD1. The CDR3 DNA follows: TGTGCCTGGAGTCCACAGGGGGCAGGGGTTCAGCCCCAGCATTTT. It is translated as CAWSPQGAGVQPQHF.